This T cell receptor beta chain was documented in a study of blood T cell repertoires in COVID-19. Turning to the study itself: Italy, Spain and the United States were the sources of the convalescent and acute COVID-19 samples. PBMCs, B-cell-depleted T cells, or T cells provided the cDNA or gDNA that made up the material.

This clone appeared a single time. Original handling: Estimation of nucleated cell counts was performed using reference gene primer amplification. Profiling relied on immunoSEQ multiplex PCR, and the TCRdb table lists in-frame clones only, not all of them. V and J calls and clone size are given by that table; D and trimming were obtained from the DNA. The data show 250,000 to 300,000 clones, approximately 83% seen once. The CDR3 runs 16 residues. Looked up from germline, CDR1 is SGDLS and CDR2 is YYNGEE. V lost 0 bases to trimming and J lost 3 bases, with 15 bases between them. The genes are TRBV9 and TRBJ1-1, with D uncertain. This TCR was recovered from a woman in her 70s with acute or convalescent COVID-19. The sample consisted of peripheral blood. The chain's CDR3 is CASSVDLGRGYTEAFF. The DNA for the CDR3 is TGTGCCAGCAGCGTAGACTTAGGCCGCGGATACACTGAAGCTTTCTTT. Together with reference TRBV9 and TRBJ1-1, the CDR3 gives the full variable domain: DSGVTQTPKHLITATGQRVTLRCSPRSGDLSVYWYQQSLDQGLQFLIQYYNGEERAKGNILERFSAQQFPDLHSELNLSSLELGDSALYFCASSVDLGRGYTEAFFGQGTRLTVV.